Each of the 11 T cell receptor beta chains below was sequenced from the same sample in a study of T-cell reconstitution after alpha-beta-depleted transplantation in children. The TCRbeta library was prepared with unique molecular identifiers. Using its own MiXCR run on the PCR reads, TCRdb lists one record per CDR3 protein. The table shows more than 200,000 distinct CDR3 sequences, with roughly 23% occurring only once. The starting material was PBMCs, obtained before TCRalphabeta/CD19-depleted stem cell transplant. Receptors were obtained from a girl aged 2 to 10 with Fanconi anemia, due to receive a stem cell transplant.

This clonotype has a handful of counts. The CDR3 DNA reads as TGCAGTGCTAGTCAGGGTAGCACAGATACGCAGTATTTT. Translation: CSASQGSTDTQYF. The chain recombines TRBV20-1 with TRBJ2-3; weak D call: TRBD1 (5 bases). V lost 3 bases and J 0 bases, leaving 7 bases between the germline ends. The CDR3 sequence is 13 residues long. CDR1 and CDR2 from the germline V gene are DFQATT and SNEGSKA (reference sequence).

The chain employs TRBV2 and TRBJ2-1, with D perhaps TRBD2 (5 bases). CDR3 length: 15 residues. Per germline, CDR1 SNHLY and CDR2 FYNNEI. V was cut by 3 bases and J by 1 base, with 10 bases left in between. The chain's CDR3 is CASSDGGPSYNEQFF. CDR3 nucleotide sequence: TGTGCCAGCAGTGATGGCGGGCCATCCTACAATGAGCAGTTCTTC.

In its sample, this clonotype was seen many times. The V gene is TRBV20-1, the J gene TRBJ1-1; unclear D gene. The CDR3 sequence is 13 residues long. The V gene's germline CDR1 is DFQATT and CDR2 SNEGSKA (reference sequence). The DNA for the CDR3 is TGCAGCGTTAACTCGCTCATGAACACTGAAGCTTTCTTT. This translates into CSVNSLMNTEAFF.

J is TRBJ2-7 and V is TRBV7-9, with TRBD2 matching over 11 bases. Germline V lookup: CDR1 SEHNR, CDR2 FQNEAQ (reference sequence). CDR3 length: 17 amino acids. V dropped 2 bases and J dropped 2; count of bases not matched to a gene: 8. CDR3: CASSLQLAGAETYEQYF. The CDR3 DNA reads TGTGCCAGCAGCTTACAACTAGCGGGAGCAGAAACCTACGAGCAGTACTTC.

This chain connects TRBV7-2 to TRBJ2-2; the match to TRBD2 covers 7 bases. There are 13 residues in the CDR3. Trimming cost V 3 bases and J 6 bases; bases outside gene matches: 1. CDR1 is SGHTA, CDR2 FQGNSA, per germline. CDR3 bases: TGTGCCAGCAGCTTTCTAGCGGCCGGGGAGCTGTTTTTT. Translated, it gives CASSFLAAGELFF.

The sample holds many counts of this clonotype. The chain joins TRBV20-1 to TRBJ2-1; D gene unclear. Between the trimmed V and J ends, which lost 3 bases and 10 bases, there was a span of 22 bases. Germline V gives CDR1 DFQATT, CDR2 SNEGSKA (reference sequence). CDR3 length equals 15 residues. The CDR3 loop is CSASSPLSGFNEQFF. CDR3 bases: TGCAGTGCTAGTAGCCCCCTTTCGGGCTTTAACGAGCAGTTCTTC.

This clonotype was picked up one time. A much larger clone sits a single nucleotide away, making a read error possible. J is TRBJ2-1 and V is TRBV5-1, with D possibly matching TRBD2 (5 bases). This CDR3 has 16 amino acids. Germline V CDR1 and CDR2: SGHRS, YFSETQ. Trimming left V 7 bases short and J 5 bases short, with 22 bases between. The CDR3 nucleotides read TGCGCCAGCTGCCAGATGGGAGCCTTGGGAGACAATGAGCAGTTCTTC. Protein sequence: CASCQMGALGDNEQFF.

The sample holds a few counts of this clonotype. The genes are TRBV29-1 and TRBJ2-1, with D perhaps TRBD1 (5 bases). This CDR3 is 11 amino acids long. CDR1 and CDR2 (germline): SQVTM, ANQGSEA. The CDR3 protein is CSAPRGNEQFF. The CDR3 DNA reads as TGCAGTGCCCCAAGGGGCAATGAGCAGTTCTTC.

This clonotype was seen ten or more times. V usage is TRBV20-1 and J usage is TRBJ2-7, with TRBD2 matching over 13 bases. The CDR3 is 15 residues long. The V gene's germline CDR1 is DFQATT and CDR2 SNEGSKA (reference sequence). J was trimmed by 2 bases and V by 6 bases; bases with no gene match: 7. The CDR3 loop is CSARGLAGVPYEQYF. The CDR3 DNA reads TGCAGTGCCCGCGGACTAGCGGGAGTCCCCTACGAGCAGTACTTC.

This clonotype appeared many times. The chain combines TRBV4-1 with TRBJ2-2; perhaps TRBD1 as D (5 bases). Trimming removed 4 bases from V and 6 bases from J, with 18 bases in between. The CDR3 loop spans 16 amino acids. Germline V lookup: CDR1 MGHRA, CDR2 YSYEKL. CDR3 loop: CASSPGPSKGSGELFF. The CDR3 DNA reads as TGCGCCAGCAGCCCCGGCCCATCTAAGGGGTCCGGGGAGCTGTTTTTT.

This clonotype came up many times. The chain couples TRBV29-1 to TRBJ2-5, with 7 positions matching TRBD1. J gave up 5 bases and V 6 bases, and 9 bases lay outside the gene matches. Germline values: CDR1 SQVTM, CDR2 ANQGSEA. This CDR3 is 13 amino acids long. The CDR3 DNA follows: TGCAGCGTAAAGGGGGCCCGCTGGGAGACCCAGTACTTC. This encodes CSVKGARWETQYF.